These 8 T cell receptor beta chains were sequenced from one sample in a study of response to subunit inactivated influenza vaccine. TCRdb re-derived calls from the RT-PCR reads in MiXCR, one entry per CDR3 protein. There are around 600,000 distinct CDR3 sequences in the sample; roughly 12% occur only once, and more than 9.5% lies in the top ten. A further study also used this sample, focusing on T cells expressing NK-cell markers. That source reports: Libraries used 5'RACE template switching adding universal primer site and UMIs.

Sequencing used PBMCs from blood, obtained on the day of vaccination. The receptors here all came from a man aged 45-65 years who received an inactivated influenza vaccine.

The chain recombines TRBV7-2 with TRBJ1-1; D not certain. The CDR3 is 14 residues long. The germline gives CDR1 SGHTA, CDR2 FQGNSA. V lost 1 base and J 4 bases, leaving 10 bases between the germline ends. CDR3 DNA: TGTGCCAGCAGCTTAGGGAACTTAGGCACTGAAGCTTTCTTT. Protein sequence: CASSLGNLGTEAFF.

The sample holds a few counts of this clonotype. The J gene is TRBJ2-1, the V gene TRBV4-3; TRBD2 might be the D (7 bases). The germline V gene has CDR1 LGHNA and CDR2 YSLEER. CDR3 length: 15 residues. The V end was cut by 3 bases, the J end by 15 bases, with 24 bases between. This CDR3 is CASSQEGGGLFDPFF. The CDR3 coding sequence is TGCGCCAGCAGCCAGGAGGGGGGGGGCCTGTTTGACCCGTTCTTC.

This clonotype was recorded many times. This chain joins TRBV20-1 and TRBJ2-7, with TRBD1 matching over 9 bases. Looked up from germline, CDR1 is DFQATT and CDR2 is SNEGSKA (reference sequence). This CDR3 is built from 15 residues. CDR3 sequence (DNA): TGCGGGGCAGACCGAGGGACAGGGAAAACCTACGAGCAGTACTTC. Translating it yields CGADRGTGKTYEQYF.

This chain joins TRBV14 and TRBJ2-3; D is possibly TRBD1 (6 bases). V was trimmed by 2 bases and J by 4 bases, leaving 10 bases between them. The CDR3 extends over 14 amino acids. Germline V gives CDR1 SGHDN, CDR2 FVKESK. CDR3 protein: CASSQYDRSDTQYF. The DNA for the CDR3 is TGTGCCAGCAGCCAATACGACAGGTCAGATACGCAGTATTTT. The whole variable domain, filled in from reference TRBV14 and TRBJ2-3, reads EAGVTQFPSHSVIEKGQTVTLRCDPISGHDNLYWYRRVMGKEIKFLLHFVKESKQDESGMPNNRFLAERTGGTYSTLKVQPAELEDSGVYFCASSQYDRSDTQYFGPGTRLTVL.

J is TRBJ2-2 and V is TRBV7-9; no clear D gene. Germline V lookup: CDR1 SEHNR, CDR2 FQNEAQ (reference sequence). CDR3 size: 14 residues. Trimming removed 3 bases at V and 6 bases at J, with 11 bases between. The CDR3 spells CASSFLVGAGELFF. The CDR3 region has the DNA TGTGCCAGCAGCTTTTTAGTAGGTGCCGGGGAGCTGTTTTTT. Variable domain in full (rest from reference TRBV7-9 and TRBJ2-2): DTGVSQNPRHKITKRGQNVTFRCDPISEHNRLYWYRQTLGQGPEFLTYFQNEAQLEKSRLLSDRFSAERPKGSFSTLEIQRTEQGDSAMYLCASSFLVGAGELFFGEGSRLTVL.

The genes are TRBV29-1 and TRBJ1-1; 7 bases match TRBD1. With 7 bases clipped from V and 4 bases from J, the junction kept 6 bases outside the gene matches. From germline, CDR1 is SQVTM and CDR2 ANQGSEA. The CDR3 spans 12 residues. CDR3 amino acids: CSAHRGGTEAFF. DNA for the CDR3: TGCAGCGCGCACAGGGGTGGCACTGAAGCTTTCTTT.

V usage is TRBV14 and J usage is TRBJ2-1; D remains unclear. CDR1 is SGHDN, CDR2 FVKESK, per germline. This CDR3 comprises 13 residues. The V and J ends lost 1 base and 4 bases respectively, with 5 bases between them. CDR3 residues: CASSQGYYNEQFF. In DNA, the CDR3 is TGTGCCAGCAGCCAAGGCTATTACAATGAGCAGTTCTTC.

The sample holds a few counts of this clonotype. The gene calls are TRBV7-2 and TRBJ2-5; 7 nucleotides line up with TRBD2. The CDR3 is 14 residues long. V lost 5 bases and J lost 5; bases outside the gene matches: 8. CDR1 is SGHTA and CDR2 is FQGNSA in the germline V gene. The CDR3 protein is CASSRATSDETQYF. The CDR3 DNA reads as TGTGCCAGCAGCCGAGCCACTAGCGACGAGACCCAGTACTTC. Full variable domain (rest looked up from reference TRBV7-2 and TRBJ2-5): GAGVSQSPSNKVTEKGKDVELRCDPISGHTALYWYRQSLGQGLEFLIYFQGNSAPDKSGLPSDRFSAERTGGSVSTLTIQRTQQEDSAVYLCASSRATSDETQYFGPGTRLLVL.